In this sample, the clone carrying this T cell receptor (beta chain) turned up many times. The source of the sample is a study of T cells in Graves' hyperthyroidism and ophthalmopathy. Germline V CDR1 and CDR2: SEHNR, FQNEAQ (reference sequence). The CDR3 runs 11 residues. V lost 10 bases, J lost 6 bases, and 3 bases stayed unmatched. The source material, RNA transcripts, was used to amplify TCR beta CDR3 regions. TCR CDR3 regions were first amplified by RT-PCR with HTBI primers. TCRdb fed the multiplex PCR reads into MiXCR, producing one record per CDR3 protein. This table holds nearly 600,000 distinct CDR3 sequences, 14% found once.

Sequencing was carried out using blood. The chain uses TRBV7-9 and TRBJ1-2; 9 bases line up with TRBD1. This receptor was identified in a woman younger than 45 with Graves' hyperthyroidism that later progressed to Graves' ophthalmopathy. This chain's CDR3 is CANRDRDGYTF. The CDR3, as DNA: TGTGCCAACCGGGACAGGGATGGCTACACCTTC. The complete variable domain, with remaining parts taken from reference TRBV7-9 and TRBJ1-2, reads DTGVSQNPRHKITKRGQNVTFRCDPISEHNRLYWYRQTLGQGPEFLTYFQNEAQLEKSRLLSDRFSAERPKGSFSTLEIQRTEQGDSAMYLCANRDRDGYTFGSGTRLTVV.